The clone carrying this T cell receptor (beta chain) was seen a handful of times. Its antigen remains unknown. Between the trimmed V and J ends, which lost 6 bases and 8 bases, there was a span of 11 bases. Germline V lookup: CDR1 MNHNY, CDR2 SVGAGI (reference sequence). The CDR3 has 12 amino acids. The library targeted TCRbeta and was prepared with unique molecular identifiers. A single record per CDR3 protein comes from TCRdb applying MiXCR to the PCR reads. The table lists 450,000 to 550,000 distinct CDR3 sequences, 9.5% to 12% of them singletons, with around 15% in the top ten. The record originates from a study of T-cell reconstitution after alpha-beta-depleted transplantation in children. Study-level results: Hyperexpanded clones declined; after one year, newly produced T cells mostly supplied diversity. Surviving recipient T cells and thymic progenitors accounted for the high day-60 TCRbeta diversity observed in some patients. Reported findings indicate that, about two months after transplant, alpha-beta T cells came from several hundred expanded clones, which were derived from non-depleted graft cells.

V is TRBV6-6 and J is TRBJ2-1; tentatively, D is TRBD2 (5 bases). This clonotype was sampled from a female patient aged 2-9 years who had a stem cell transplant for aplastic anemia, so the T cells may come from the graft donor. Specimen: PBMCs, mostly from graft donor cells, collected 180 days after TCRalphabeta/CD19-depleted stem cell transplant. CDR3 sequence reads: CASSPTRHEQFF. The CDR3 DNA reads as TGTGCCAGCAGCCCAACTAGGCATGAGCAGTTCTTC.